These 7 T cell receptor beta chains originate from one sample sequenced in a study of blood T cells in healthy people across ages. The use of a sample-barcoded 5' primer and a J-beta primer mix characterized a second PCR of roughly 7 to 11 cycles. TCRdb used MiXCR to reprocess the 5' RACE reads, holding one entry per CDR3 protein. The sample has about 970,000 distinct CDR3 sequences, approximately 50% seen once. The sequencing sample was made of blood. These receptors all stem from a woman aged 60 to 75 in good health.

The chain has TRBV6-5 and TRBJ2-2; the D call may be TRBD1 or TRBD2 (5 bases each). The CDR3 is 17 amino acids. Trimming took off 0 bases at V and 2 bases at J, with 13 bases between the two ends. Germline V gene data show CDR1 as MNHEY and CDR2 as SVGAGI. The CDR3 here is CASSYSNWDGNTGELFF. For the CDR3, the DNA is TGTGCCAGCAGTTACTCGAACTGGGACGGAAACACCGGGGAGCTGTTTTTT.

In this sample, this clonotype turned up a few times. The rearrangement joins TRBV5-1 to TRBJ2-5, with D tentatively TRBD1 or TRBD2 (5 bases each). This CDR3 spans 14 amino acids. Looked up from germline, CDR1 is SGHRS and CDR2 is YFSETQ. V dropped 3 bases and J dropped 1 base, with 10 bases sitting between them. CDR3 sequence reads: CASSWGRSQETQYF. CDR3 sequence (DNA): TGCGCCAGCAGCTGGGGACGGAGCCAAGAGACCCAGTACTTC.

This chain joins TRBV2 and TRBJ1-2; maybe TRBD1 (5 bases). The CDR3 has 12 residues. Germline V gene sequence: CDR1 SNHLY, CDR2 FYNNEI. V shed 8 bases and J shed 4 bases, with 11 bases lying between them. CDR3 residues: CASQGRSYGYTF. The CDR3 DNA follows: TGTGCCAGCCAGGGACGGTCCTATGGCTACACCTTC. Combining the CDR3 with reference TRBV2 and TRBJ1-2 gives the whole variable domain EPEVTQTPSHQVTQMGQEVILRCVPISNHLYFYWYRQILGQKVEFLVSFYNNEISEKSEIFDDQFSVERPDGSNFTLKIRSTKLEDSAMYFCASQGRSYGYTFGSGTRLTVV.

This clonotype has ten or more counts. This chain's CDR3 is CASSQVAGLFYNEQFF. As DNA, the CDR3 is TGTGCCAGCAGCCAAGTCGCCGGGCTCTTCTACAATGAGCAGTTCTTC. The gene calls are TRBV14 and TRBJ2-1; D not resolved. Trimming pared 1 base from V and 3 bases from J, leaving 13 bases between. Germline V CDR1 and CDR2: SGHDN, FVKESK. This CDR3 has 16 amino acids.

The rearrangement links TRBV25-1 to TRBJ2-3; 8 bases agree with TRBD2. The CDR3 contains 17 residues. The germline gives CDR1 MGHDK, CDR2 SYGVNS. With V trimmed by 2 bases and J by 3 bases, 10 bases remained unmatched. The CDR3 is CASSELLRRGVTDTQYF. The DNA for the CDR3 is TGTGCCAGCAGTGAACTACTAAGGCGGGGGGTAACAGATACGCAGTATTTT.

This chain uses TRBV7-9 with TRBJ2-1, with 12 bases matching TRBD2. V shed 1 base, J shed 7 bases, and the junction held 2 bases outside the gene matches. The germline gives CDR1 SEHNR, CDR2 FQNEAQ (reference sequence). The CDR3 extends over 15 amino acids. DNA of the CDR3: TGTGCCAGCAGCTTAGTCGGACTAGCGGGGAATGAGCAGTTCTTC. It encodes CASSLVGLAGNEQFF.

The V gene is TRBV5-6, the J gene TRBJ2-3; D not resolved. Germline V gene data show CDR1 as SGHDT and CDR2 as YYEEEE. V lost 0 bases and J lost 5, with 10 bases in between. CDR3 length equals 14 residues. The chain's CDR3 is CASSLESWGDTQYF. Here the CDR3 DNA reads TGTGCCAGCAGCTTGGAGAGCTGGGGAGATACGCAGTATTTT.